Listed below are T cell receptor beta chains from one sample, sequenced in a study of cytomegalovirus exposure and HLA in healthy donors. The protocol was immunoSEQ multiplex PCR, while the TCRdb copy is restricted to in-frame clones and leaves out a portion. The sample holds under 200,000 clones, about 77% seen once. The sequenced material came from PBMCs. These receptors were taken from a male donor in good health and CMV-seropositive. Each CDR3 is given with its conserved first and last residue. D genes are given only for firm matches. Clone size appears in some rows only: once, few, many, or a class for an expanded clone.

d_gene: TRBD1
j_gene: TRBJ2-7
v_gene: TRBV13
abundance: -
CDR3aa: CASSSRTGGEDYEQYF
CDR3nt: TGTGCCAGCAGCTCGAGGACAGGGGGCGAGGATTACGAGCAGTACTTC

d_gene: TRBD1
j_gene: TRBJ1-1
v_gene: TRBV10-3
abundance: -
CDR3aa: CASYTGGNTEAFF
CDR3nt: TGTGCCAGCTACACAGGGGGGAACACTGAAGCTTTCTTT

d_gene: -
j_gene: TRBJ2-6
v_gene: TRBV2
abundance: -
CDR3aa: CASSPQSSGANVLTF
CDR3nt: TGTGCCAGCAGCCCACAGAGCTCTGGGGCCAACGTCCTGACTTTC

d_gene: TRBD2
j_gene: TRBJ2-5
v_gene: TRBV5-4
abundance: few
CDR3aa: CASSVSGGEETQYF
CDR3nt: TGTGCCAGCAGCGTTAGCGGGGGAGAGGAGACCCAGTACTTC

d_gene: TRBD1
j_gene: TRBJ1-2
v_gene: TRBV6-5
abundance: -
CDR3aa: CASSPMDRRPYGYTF
CDR3nt: TGTGCCAGCAGTCCTATGGACAGGCGGCCCTATGGCTACACCTTC

d_gene: -
j_gene: TRBJ2-5
v_gene: TRBV5-1
abundance: -
CDR3aa: CASHNSVQETQYF
CDR3nt: TGCGCCAGCCATAACTCGGTACAAGAGACCCAGTACTTC

d_gene: TRBD2
j_gene: TRBJ2-5
v_gene: TRBV14
abundance: -
CDR3aa: CASSQDWGTSGQETQYF
CDR3nt: TGTGCCAGCAGCCAAGATTGGGGGACTAGCGGCCAAGAGACCCAGTACTTC

d_gene: TRBD1
j_gene: TRBJ1-5
v_gene: TRBV19
abundance: -
CDR3aa: CASSLGQGGYSNQPQHF
CDR3nt: TGTGCCAGTAGTCTCGGACAGGGGGGCTATAGCAATCAGCCCCAGCATTTT

d_gene: -
j_gene: TRBJ2-1
v_gene: TRBV13
abundance: -
CDR3aa: CASSLAVYNEQFF
CDR3nt: TGTGCCAGCAGCTTAGCGGTCTACAATGAGCAGTTCTTC

d_gene: TRBD1
j_gene: TRBJ2-6
v_gene: TRBV15
abundance: -
CDR3aa: CATSRDTGQGAGANVLTF
CDR3nt: TGTGCCACCAGCAGAGATACGGGACAGGGGGCTGGGGCCAACGTCCTGACTTTC

d_gene: -
j_gene: TRBJ1-4
v_gene: TRBV9
abundance: few
CDR3aa: CASSVGATDLNEKLFF
CDR3nt: TGTGCCAGCAGCGTAGGTGCTACAGACCTTAATGAAAAACTGTTTTTT

d_gene: TRBD2
j_gene: TRBJ2-3
v_gene: TRBV5-1
abundance: -
CDR3aa: CASSGGGPTDTQYF
CDR3nt: TGCGCCAGCAGCGGGGGAGGGCCCACAGATACGCAGTATTTT

d_gene: TRBD2
j_gene: TRBJ2-3
v_gene: TRBV7-8
abundance: -
CDR3aa: CASSPPASGVGTDTQYF
CDR3nt: TGTGCCAGCAGCCCCCCGGCTAGCGGGGTGGGTACAGATACGCAGTATTTT

d_gene: -
j_gene: TRBJ2-3
v_gene: TRBV7-9
abundance: -
CDR3aa: CASSLGGGLFTDTQYF
CDR3nt: TGTGCCAGCAGCTTGGGCGGGGGCCTTTTCACAGATACGCAGTATTTT

d_gene: -
j_gene: TRBJ2-3
v_gene: TRBV7-9
abundance: -
CDR3aa: CASSRNRQIADTQYF
CDR3nt: TGTGCCAGCAGTCGCAACCGACAGATTGCAGATACGCAGTATTTT

d_gene: TRBD1
j_gene: TRBJ2-5
v_gene: TRBV7-6
abundance: -
CDR3aa: CASSLLGGGTGLKETQYF
CDR3nt: TGTGCCAGCAGCTTGTTAGGGGGGGGGACAGGGTTGAAAGAGACCCAGTACTTC

d_gene: -
j_gene: TRBJ2-7
v_gene: TRBV5-1
abundance: -
CDR3aa: CASSPRRASTYEQYF
CDR3nt: TGCGCCAGCAGCCCGCGCAGGGCGTCCACCTACGAGCAGTACTTC

d_gene: -
j_gene: TRBJ1-1
v_gene: TRBV5-1
abundance: -
CDR3aa: CASSLGVRGGTEAFF
CDR3nt: TGCGCCAGCAGCTTGGGGGTCAGGGGAGGGACTGAAGCTTTCTTT

d_gene: -
j_gene: TRBJ1-2
v_gene: TRBV6-1
abundance: -
CDR3aa: CASRGALGTNYGYTF
CDR3nt: TGTGCCAGCAGGGGGGCCCTGGGAACTAACTATGGCTACACCTTC

d_gene: -
j_gene: TRBJ2-4
v_gene: TRBV6-5
abundance: many
CDR3aa: CASSRRGGENIQYF
CDR3nt: TGTGCCAGCAGCCGAAGGGGGGGTGAAAACATTCAGTACTTC

d_gene: -
j_gene: TRBJ2-2
v_gene: TRBV9
abundance: -
CDR3aa: CASSTRRQPPGIGTGELFF
CDR3nt: TGTGCCAGCAGCACTCGCCGTCAACCCCCGGGGATTGGCACCGGGGAGCTGTTTTTT

d_gene: TRBD1
j_gene: TRBJ1-2
v_gene: TRBV6-5
abundance: -
CDR3aa: CASSYTTGIAYGYTF
CDR3nt: TGTGCCAGCAGTTACACGACAGGGATCGCCTATGGCTACACCTTC

d_gene: -
j_gene: TRBJ1-2
v_gene: TRBV19
abundance: -
CDR3aa: CASTGENYGYTF
CDR3nt: TGTGCCAGTACAGGGGAAAACTATGGCTACACCTTC

d_gene: -
j_gene: TRBJ1-3
v_gene: TRBV9
abundance: -
CDR3aa: CASSGDWSGNTIYF
CDR3nt: TGTGCCAGCAGCGGAGACTGGTCTGGAAACACCATATATTTT

d_gene: TRBD1
j_gene: TRBJ2-2
v_gene: TRBV4-1
abundance: -
CDR3aa: CASSQGDRVPGELFF
CDR3nt: TGCGCCAGCAGCCAAGGGGACAGGGTACCCGGGGAGCTGTTTTTT

d_gene: TRBD2
j_gene: TRBJ2-1
v_gene: TRBV9
abundance: once
CDR3aa: CASSVGGGDEQFF
CDR3nt: TGTGCCAGCAGCGTAGGTGGGGGGGATGAGCAGTTCTTC

d_gene: -
j_gene: TRBJ1-4
v_gene: TRBV19
abundance: -
CDR3aa: CASRETGGGEKLFF
CDR3nt: TGTGCCAGTAGGGAGACCGGGGGAGGCGAAAAACTGTTTTTT

d_gene: -
j_gene: TRBJ2-5
v_gene: TRBV5-4
abundance: few
CDR3aa: CASSLTGRTRETQYF
CDR3nt: TGTGCCAGCAGCTTGACAGGGCGAACCCGAGAGACCCAGTACTTC

d_gene: TRBD2
j_gene: TRBJ2-5
v_gene: TRBV4-1
abundance: -
CDR3aa: CASSQDLGLAGGQETQYF
CDR3nt: TGCGCCAGCAGCCAAGATTTGGGACTAGCGGGGGGGCAAGAGACCCAGTACTTC

d_gene: TRBD1
j_gene: TRBJ2-2
v_gene: TRBV30
abundance: -
CDR3aa: CAWTGGAGELFF
CDR3nt: TGTGCCTGGACAGGGGGTGCCGGGGAGCTGTTTTTT

d_gene: TRBD1
j_gene: TRBJ1-1
v_gene: TRBV7-6
abundance: -
CDR3aa: CASRTGTGSSEAFF
CDR3nt: TGTGCCAGCAGGACCGGGACAGGGTCGTCTGAAGCTTTCTTT

d_gene: TRBD1
j_gene: TRBJ2-7
v_gene: TRBV19
abundance: -
CDR3aa: CASIGGQTYEQYF
CDR3nt: TGTGCCAGTATTGGGGGACAGACCTACGAGCAGTACTTC

d_gene: TRBD2
j_gene: TRBJ2-1
v_gene: TRBV5-6
abundance: -
CDR3aa: CASSLVLAGGSNEQFF
CDR3nt: TGTGCCAGCAGCTTGGTATTAGCGGGGGGTTCCAATGAGCAGTTCTTC

d_gene: -
j_gene: TRBJ1-5
v_gene: TRBV11-2
abundance: -
CDR3aa: CASREPGFNQPQHF
CDR3nt: TGTGCCAGCAGGGAACCAGGGTTTAATCAGCCCCAGCATTTT

d_gene: TRBD2
j_gene: TRBJ2-1
v_gene: TRBV9
abundance: -
CDR3aa: CASDGSGASSYNEQFF
CDR3nt: TGTGCCAGCGACGGAAGCGGGGCGAGCTCCTACAATGAGCAGTTCTTC

d_gene: -
j_gene: TRBJ1-2
v_gene: TRBV5-1
abundance: -
CDR3aa: CASSLRSDGYTF
CDR3nt: TGCGCCAGCAGCTTGAGATCGGATGGCTACACCTTC

d_gene: -
j_gene: TRBJ2-5
v_gene: TRBV4-1
abundance: once
CDR3aa: CASSQGARDQETQYF
CDR3nt: TGCGCCAGCAGCCAAGGGGCGAGGGACCAAGAGACCCAGTACTTC

d_gene: -
j_gene: TRBJ2-3
v_gene: TRBV9
abundance: -
CDR3aa: CASSGSPRGAPVDTQYF
CDR3nt: TGTGCCAGCAGCGGCAGTCCACGGGGGGCCCCAGTGGATACGCAGTATTTT

d_gene: TRBD1
j_gene: TRBJ1-2
v_gene: TRBV19
abundance: -
CDR3aa: CASSTDRGFYGYTF
CDR3nt: TGTGCCAGTAGTACGGACAGGGGGTTTTATGGCTACACCTTC

d_gene: TRBD1
j_gene: TRBJ1-1
v_gene: TRBV4-1
abundance: -
CDR3aa: CASSKAQGAGLNTEAFF
CDR3nt: TGCGCCAGCAGCAAAGCCCAGGGGGCGGGTTTGAACACTGAAGCTTTCTTT

d_gene: -
j_gene: TRBJ1-1
v_gene: TRBV4-1
abundance: -
CDR3aa: CASSQGQFMNTEAFF
CDR3nt: TGCGCCAGCAGCCAAGGACAGTTCATGAACACTGAAGCTTTCTTT

d_gene: TRBD1
j_gene: TRBJ2-1
v_gene: TRBV5-4
abundance: once
CDR3aa: CASSFRDSLTEQFF
CDR3nt: TGTGCCAGCAGCTTTAGGGACAGCTTAACTGAGCAGTTCTTC

d_gene: -
j_gene: TRBJ1-4
v_gene: TRBV4-2
abundance: -
CDR3aa: CASSQEISGQGWEKLFF
CDR3nt: TGTGCCAGCAGCCAAGAGATAAGTGGGCAGGGATGGGAAAAACTGTTTTTT

d_gene: -
j_gene: TRBJ1-1
v_gene: TRBV10-3
abundance: -
CDR3aa: CAISGEGGARSEAFF
CDR3nt: TGTGCCATCAGTGGGGAGGGGGGGGCCAGGTCTGAAGCTTTCTTT

d_gene: -
j_gene: TRBJ2-5
v_gene: TRBV5-6
abundance: -
CDR3aa: CASSSGFWETQYF
CDR3nt: TGTGCCAGCAGCTCAGGGTTTTGGGAGACCCAGTACTTC

d_gene: TRBD1
j_gene: TRBJ1-4
v_gene: TRBV7-9
abundance: -
CDR3aa: CSSSVKTGRGEKLFF
CDR3nt: TGTTCCAGCAGCGTTAAGACAGGGCGAGGTGAAAAACTGTTTTTT

d_gene: TRBD1
j_gene: TRBJ2-7
v_gene: TRBV9
abundance: -
CDR3aa: CASSPRDRGTHEQYF
CDR3nt: TGTGCCAGCAGCCCGAGGGACAGGGGGACCCACGAGCAGTACTTC

d_gene: TRBD2
j_gene: TRBJ2-3
v_gene: TRBV6-6
abundance: -
CDR3aa: CAIETGTSGETQYF
CDR3nt: TGTGCCATCGAGACCGGGACTAGCGGGGAGACGCAGTATTTT

d_gene: -
j_gene: TRBJ2-1
v_gene: TRBV30
abundance: -
CDR3aa: CAWSLSSGTPPFF
CDR3nt: TGTGCCTGGAGTCTATCTTCCGGGACTCCACCGTTCTTC

d_gene: -
j_gene: TRBJ2-4
v_gene: TRBV6-4
abundance: few
CDR3aa: CANTSQGAKNIQYF
CDR3nt: TGTGCCAACACCAGTCAGGGGGCCAAAAACATTCAGTACTTC

d_gene: -
j_gene: TRBJ1-4
v_gene: TRBV25-1
abundance: -
CDR3aa: CASSPRAGTTNEKLFF
CDR3nt: TGTGCCAGCAGCCCCCGGGCGGGTACAACTAATGAAAAACTGTTTTTT